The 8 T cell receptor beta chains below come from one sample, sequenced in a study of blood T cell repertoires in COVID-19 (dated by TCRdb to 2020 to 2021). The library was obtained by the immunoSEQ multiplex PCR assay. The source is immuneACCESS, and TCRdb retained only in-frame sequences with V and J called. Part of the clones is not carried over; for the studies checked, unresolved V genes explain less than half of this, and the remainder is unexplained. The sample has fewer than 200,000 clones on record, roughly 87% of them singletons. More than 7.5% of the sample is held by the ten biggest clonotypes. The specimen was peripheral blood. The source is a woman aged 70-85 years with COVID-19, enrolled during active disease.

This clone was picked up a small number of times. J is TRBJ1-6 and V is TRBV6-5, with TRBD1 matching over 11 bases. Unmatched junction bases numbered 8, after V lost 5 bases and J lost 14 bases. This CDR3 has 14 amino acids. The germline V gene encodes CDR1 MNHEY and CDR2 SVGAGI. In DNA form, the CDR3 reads TGTGCCAGCAGTCGGACAGGGGGCAGCGTCACCCTCCACTTT. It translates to CASSRTGGSVTLHF.

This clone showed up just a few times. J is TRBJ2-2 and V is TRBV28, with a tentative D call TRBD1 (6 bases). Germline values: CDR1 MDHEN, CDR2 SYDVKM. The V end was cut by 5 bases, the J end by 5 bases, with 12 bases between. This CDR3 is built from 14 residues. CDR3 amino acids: CASSLRGVTGELFF. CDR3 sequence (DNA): TGTGCCAGCAGTCTCAGGGGAGTGACCGGGGAGCTGTTTTTT.

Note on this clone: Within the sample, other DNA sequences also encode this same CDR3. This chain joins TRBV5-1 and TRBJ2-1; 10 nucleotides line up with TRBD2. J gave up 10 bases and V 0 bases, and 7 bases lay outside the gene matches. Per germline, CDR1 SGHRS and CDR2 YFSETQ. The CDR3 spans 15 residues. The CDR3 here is CASSLVLAGEGEQFF. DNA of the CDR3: TGCGCCAGCAGCTTGGTCCTAGCGGGAGAAGGAGAGCAGTTCTTC.

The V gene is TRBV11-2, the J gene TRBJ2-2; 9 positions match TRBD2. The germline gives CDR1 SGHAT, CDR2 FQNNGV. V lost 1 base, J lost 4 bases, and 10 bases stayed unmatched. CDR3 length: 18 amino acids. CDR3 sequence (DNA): TGTGCCAGCAGCTTAGCCCGAAGTAGCGGGAGTTTCACCGGGGAGCTGTTTTTT. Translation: CASSLARSSGSFTGELFF.

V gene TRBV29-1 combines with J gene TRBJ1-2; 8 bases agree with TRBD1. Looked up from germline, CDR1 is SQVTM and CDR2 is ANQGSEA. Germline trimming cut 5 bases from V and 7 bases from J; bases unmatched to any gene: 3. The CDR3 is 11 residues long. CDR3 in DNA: TGCAGCGTTAGCACAGGGGGTGGCTACACCTTC. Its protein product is CSVSTGGGYTF.

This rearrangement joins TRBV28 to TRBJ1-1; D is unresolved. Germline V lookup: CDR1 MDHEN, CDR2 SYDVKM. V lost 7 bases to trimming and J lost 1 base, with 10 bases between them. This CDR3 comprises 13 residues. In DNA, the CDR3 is TGTGCCAGCAAGAGGGCAGCGAACACTGAAGCTTTCTTT. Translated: CASKRAANTEAFF.

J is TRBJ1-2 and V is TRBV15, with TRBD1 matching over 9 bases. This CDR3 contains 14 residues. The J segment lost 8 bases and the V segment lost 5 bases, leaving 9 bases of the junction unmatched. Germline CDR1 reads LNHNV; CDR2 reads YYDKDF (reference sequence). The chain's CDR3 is CATSVRTGDWGYTF. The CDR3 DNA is TGTGCCACCAGCGTAAGGACAGGGGATTGGGGCTACACCTTC.

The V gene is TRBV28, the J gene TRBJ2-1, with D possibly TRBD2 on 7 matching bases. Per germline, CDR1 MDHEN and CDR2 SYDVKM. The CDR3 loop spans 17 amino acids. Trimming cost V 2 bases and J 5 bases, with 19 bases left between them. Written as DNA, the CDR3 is TGTGCCAGCAGTTTAAATCAAGGGGGGGTGAAGAACAATGAGCAGTTCTTC. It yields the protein CASSLNQGGVKNNEQFF.